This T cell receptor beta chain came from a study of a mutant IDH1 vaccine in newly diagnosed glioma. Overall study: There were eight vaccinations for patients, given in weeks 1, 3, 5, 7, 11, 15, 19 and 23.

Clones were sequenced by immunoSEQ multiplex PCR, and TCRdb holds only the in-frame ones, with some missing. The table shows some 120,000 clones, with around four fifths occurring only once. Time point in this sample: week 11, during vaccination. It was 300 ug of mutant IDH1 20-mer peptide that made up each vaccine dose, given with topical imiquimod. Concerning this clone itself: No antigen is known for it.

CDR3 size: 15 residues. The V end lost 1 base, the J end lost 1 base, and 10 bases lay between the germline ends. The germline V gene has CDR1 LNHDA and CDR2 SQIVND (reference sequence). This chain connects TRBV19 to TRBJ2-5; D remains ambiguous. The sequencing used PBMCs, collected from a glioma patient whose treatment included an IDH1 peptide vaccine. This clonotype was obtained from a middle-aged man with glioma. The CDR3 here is CASSIVRASQETQYF. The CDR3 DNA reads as TGTGCCAGTAGTATAGTTAGGGCATCCCAAGAGACCCAGTACTTC.